This T cell receptor (beta chain) was sequenced for a study of CD8 T cells in Susac syndrome. The V gene's germline CDR1 is MNHEY and CDR2 SMNVEV (reference sequence). V lost 0 bases and J 2 bases, leaving 8 bases between the germline ends. The CDR3 spans 15 residues. Random hexamers served to reverse transcribe roughly 0.5 to 1 ug RNA. TCRdb redid the calling of the immunoSEQ multiplex PCR reads with MiXCR, one entry per CDR3 protein. The sample includes about 100,000 distinct CDR3 sequences, 95% of them seen just once. The chain joins TRBV27 to TRBJ2-1; possible D gene TRBD2, 5 bases. The specimen sequenced was CD8+ T cells from PBMCs. The TCR originated in a human donor with Susac syndrome. The CDR3 DNA follows: TGTGCCAGCAGTTTATCTCGGGATACCTACAATGAGCAGTTCTTC. This codes for CASSLSRDTYNEQFF.